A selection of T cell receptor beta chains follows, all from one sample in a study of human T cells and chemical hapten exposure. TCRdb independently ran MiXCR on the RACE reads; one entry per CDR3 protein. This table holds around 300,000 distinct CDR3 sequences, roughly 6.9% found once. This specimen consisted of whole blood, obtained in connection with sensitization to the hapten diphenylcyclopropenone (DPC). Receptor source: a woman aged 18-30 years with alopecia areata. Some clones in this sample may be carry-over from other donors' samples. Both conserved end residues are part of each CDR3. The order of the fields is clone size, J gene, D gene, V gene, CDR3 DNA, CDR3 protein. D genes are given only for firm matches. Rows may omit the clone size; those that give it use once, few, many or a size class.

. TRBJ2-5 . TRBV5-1 TGCGCCAGCAGCCCGGTTATGGTCCAAGAGACCCAGTACTTC CASSPVMVQETQYF
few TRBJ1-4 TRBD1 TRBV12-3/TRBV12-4 TGTGCCAGTTCACAGGGGGCTTCGGCTAATGAAAAACTGTTTTTT CASSQGASANEKLFF
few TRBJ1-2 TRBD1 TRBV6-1 TGTGCCAGCAGTGAAGTAACAGGGGCCTATGGCTACACCTTC CASSEVTGAYGYTF
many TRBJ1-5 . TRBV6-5 TGTGCCAGCAGTCACCAAGGTGGGCCCCAGCATTTT CASSHQGGPQHF
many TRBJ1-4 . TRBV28 TGTGCCAGCTCTCAGGGCAGTGTTGAAAAACTGTTTTTT CASSQGSVEKLFF
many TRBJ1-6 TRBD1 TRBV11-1 TGTGCCAGCAGCTTAACCACCGGGACAGGGAATTCACCCCTCCACTTT CASSLTTGTGNSPLHF
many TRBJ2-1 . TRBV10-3 TGTGCCATCACCACCACGCCCAATGAGCAGTTCTTC CAITTTPNEQFF
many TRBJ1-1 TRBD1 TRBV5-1 TGCGCCAGCAGCCGTCGGACAGGAGCCGAATTTGAAGCTTTCTTT CASSRRTGAEFEAFF
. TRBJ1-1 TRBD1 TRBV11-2 TGTGCCAGCAGCTCCGACCGGGACAGGGTCCCTGAAGCTTTCTTT CASSSDRDRVPEAFF
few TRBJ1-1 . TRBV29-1 TGCAGCGTTGAAGGGGGGGGACAAAGGACTTTCTTT CSVEGGGQRTFF
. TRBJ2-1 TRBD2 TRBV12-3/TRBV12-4 TGTGCCAGCACCCTGCGACTAGCGGGGAATGAGCAGTTCTTC CASTLRLAGNEQFF
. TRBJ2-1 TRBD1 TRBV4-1 TGCGCCAGCAGCCAGGCGACAGGGGGCGGAGGGAATGAGCAGTTCTTC CASSQATGGGGNEQFF
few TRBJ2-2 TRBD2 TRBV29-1 TGCAGCGTTGAGCCGGGGGAGGGCACCGGGGAGCTGTTTTTT CSVEPGEGTGELFF
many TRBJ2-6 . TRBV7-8 TGTGCCAGCAGCCGTCCAGGGAGTACTGGGGCCAACGTCCTGACTTTC CASSRPGSTGANVLTF
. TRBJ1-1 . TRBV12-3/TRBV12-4 TGTGCCAGCAGTTTAGTTAGGACACCTGGCACTGAAGCTTTCTTT CASSLVRTPGTEAFF
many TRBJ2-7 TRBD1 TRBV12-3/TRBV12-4 TGTGCCAGCAGCCGGACAGGCCTAACCTACGAGCAGTACTTC CASSRTGLTYEQYF
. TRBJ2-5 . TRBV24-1 TGTGCCACCAGTGATCACGGGAAAGAGACCCAGTACTTC CATSDHGKETQYF
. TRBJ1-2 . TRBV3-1 TGTGCCAGCAGCCCCCATGGCGGGAACTATGGCTACACCTTC CASSPHGGNYGYTF
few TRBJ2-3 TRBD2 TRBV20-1 TGCAGTGCTAGTGTGGGACTAGTTTTTCCGACAGATACGCAGTATTTT CSASVGLVFPTDTQYF
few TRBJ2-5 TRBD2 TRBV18 TGTGCCAGCTCACCAGCCAGCGGGGGGAAAGAGACCCAGTACTTC CASSPASGGKETQYF
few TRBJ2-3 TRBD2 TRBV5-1 TGCGCCAGCAGCTTGGTTCCAGCGGGGGGTAGCACAGATACGCAGTATTTT CASSLVPAGGSTDTQYF
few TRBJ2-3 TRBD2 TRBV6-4 TGTGCCAGCAGTCCTGTAGCGGGGGTAGCAGATACGCAGTATTTT CASSPVAGVADTQYF
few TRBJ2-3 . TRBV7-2 TGTGCCAGCCAGCCCGGAGCAGATACGCAGTATTTT CASQPGADTQYF
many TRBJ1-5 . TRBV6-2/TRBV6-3 TGTGCCAGCAGTCCCGGACAGAAAAGCAATCAGCCCCAGCATTTT CASSPGQKSNQPQHF
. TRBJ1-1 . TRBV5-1 TGCGCCAGCAGCTTGGCGTTCCGGGGATCGAACACTGAAGCTTTCTTT CASSLAFRGSNTEAFF
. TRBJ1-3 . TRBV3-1 TGTGCCAGCAGCAAAGGACAAAGCTCTGGAAACACCATATATTTT CASSKGQSSGNTIYF
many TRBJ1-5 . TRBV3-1 TGTGCCAGCAGCCAAATGCGGGATCAGCCCCAGCATTTT CASSQMRDQPQHF
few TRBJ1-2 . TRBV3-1 TGTGCCAGCAGCCAAGGCAGGGCTGCGGATGGCTACACCTTC CASSQGRAADGYTF
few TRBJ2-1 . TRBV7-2 TGTGCCAGCAGCTTCCAACTAGTTAGGAATGAGCAGTTCTTC CASSFQLVRNEQFF
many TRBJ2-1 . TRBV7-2 TGTGCCAGCAGCTTAGGACAGCCCCAGTTCTTC CASSLGQPQFF
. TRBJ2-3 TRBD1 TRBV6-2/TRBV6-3 TGTGCCAGCAGTTACTCGATGGGACAGGGGACGCCCAGCACAGATACGCAGTATTTT CASSYSMGQGTPSTDTQYF
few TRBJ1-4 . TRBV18 TGTGCCAGCTCACTACCGTCGGTTAATGAAAAACTGTTTTTT CASSLPSVNEKLFF
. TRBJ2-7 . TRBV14 TGTGCCAGCAGCCACAGGGGTCAGAACTCCTACGACCAGTACTTC CASSHRGQNSYDQYF
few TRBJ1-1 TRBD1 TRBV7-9 TGTGCCAGCAGCTTTGGGGCCTGGGACAGTTTGAACACTGAAGCTTTCTTT CASSFGAWDSLNTEAFF
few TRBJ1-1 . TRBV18 TGTGCCAGCTCACCACGGGAAGATCTGAACACTGAAGCTTTCTTT CASSPREDLNTEAFF
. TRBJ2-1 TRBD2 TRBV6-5 TGTGCCAGCAGTTACTCGCCCTCCAGCGGGGGTCGAAATGAGCAGTTCTTC CASSYSPSSGGRNEQFF
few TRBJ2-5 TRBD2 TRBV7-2 TGTGCCAGCAGCTCCCGGACTAGCGGGTTTGAGACCCAGTACTTC CASSSRTSGFETQYF
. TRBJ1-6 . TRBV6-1 TGTGCCAGCAGACTCCACCTCTTGGGAGGACCTAATTCACCCCTCCACTTT CASRLHLLGGPNSPLHF
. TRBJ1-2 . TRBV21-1 TGTGCCAGCAGTCCGGGACAGGGCTTGGATGGCTACACCTTC CASSPGQGLDGYTF
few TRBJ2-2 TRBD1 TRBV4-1 TGCGCCAGCAGCCAAGATCCGGGACAGGGGGCGGCCGGGGAGCTGTTTTTT CASSQDPGQGAAGELFF
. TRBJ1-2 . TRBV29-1 TGCAGCGTTGACCCGCTTACCCCCTATGGCTACACCTTC CSVDPLTPYGYTF
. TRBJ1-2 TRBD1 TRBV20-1 TGCAGTGCTAGACCCACGGGACAGGGTTATGGCTACACCTTC CSARPTGQGYGYTF
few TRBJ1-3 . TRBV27 TGTGCCAGCAGGAGATCGGCGGGCACCCGGGGAAACACCATATATTTT CASRRSAGTRGNTIYF
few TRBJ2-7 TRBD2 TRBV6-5 TGTGCCAGCAGTTACTCGGGGGCTAGCGGGGCCTACGAGCAGTACTTC CASSYSGASGAYEQYF
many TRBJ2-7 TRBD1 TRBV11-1 TGTGCCAGCAGCTTAGGGACAGGACCCTACGAGCAGTACTTC CASSLGTGPYEQYF
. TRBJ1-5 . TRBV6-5 TGTGCCAGCAGCTCCGGGGCGGTCGCTGGTCAGCCCCAGCATTTT CASSSGAVAGQPQHF
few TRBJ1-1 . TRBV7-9 TGTGCCAGCAGCTTAGAGGGGGGACCTACCGAAGCTTTCTTT CASSLEGGPTEAFF
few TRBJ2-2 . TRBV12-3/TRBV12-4 TGTGCCAGCAGCCAAACCTTGTTGGGGGGTGCCGGGGAGCTGTTTTTT CASSQTLLGGAGELFF
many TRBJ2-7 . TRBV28 TGTGCCAGCAGATTGTCCGGACAGTTTACCTACGAGCAGTACTTC CASRLSGQFTYEQYF
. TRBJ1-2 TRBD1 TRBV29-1 TGCAGCTCTTCTCGACAGGGCGTAGGCTACACCTTC CSSSRQGVGYTF
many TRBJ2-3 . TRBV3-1 TGTGCCAGCAGCCGGGGCCCCGGCAGGGGGGGCACAGATACGCAGTATTTT CASSRGPGRGGTDTQYF
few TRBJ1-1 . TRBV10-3 TGTGCCATCAGTGACCGGAAGAACACTGAAGCTTTCTTT CAISDRKNTEAFF
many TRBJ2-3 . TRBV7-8 TGTGCCAGCAGCTTTGGGACCACTATACCGTATTTT CASSFGTTIPYF
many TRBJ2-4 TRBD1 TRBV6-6 TGTGCCAGCAAAGACAGGGATCGGGACATTCAGTACTTC CASKDRDRDIQYF
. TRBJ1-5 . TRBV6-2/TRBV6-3 TGTGCCAGCAGTTACGGGGACGGGGGGTTTGATCAGCCCCAGCATTTT CASSYGDGGFDQPQHF
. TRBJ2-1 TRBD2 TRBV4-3 TGCGCCAGCAGCCCGGGACTAGCAAACAATGAGCAGTTCTTC CASSPGLANNEQFF